This TCR beta chain was captured in a study of control samples from healthy donors and cancer patients. Clones were read by immunoSEQ multiplex PCR, and TCRdb kept only the in-frame ones, dropping some. The repertoire holds 60,000 to 75,000 clones, with 75% to 85% as singletons. The germline gives CDR1 SNHLY, CDR2 FYNNEI. The V and J ends lost 4 bases and 2 bases respectively, with 9 bases between them. This CDR3 has 13 residues. The gene calls are TRBV2 and TRBJ2-7; D is possibly TRBD1 or TRBD2 (5 bases each). The sequenced sample consisted of blood. The TCR was taken from a man aged 40-49 years in good health. Written as DNA, the CDR3 is TGTGCCAGCAGTGCCGGGACCCCCTACGAGCAGTACTTC. It yields the protein CASSAGTPYEQYF.